The 15 T cell receptor beta chains listed next were all sequenced from one sample in a study of vaccination effects on CD4 cells after COVID-19. The antigens these receptors bind are not known. With the ViraFEST assay, the study expanded antigen-specific CD4+ T cells using viral peptide pools, then sequenced them. Upon completion of 10 days in culture, CD4+ T cells were isolated. The person had PCR-confirmed SARS-CoV-2 infection between March and December 2020. TCRdb's table, derived via immunoSEQ multiplex PCR, lists solely in-frame clones and lacks some. The top ten hold about 30% of the sample, which has 40,000 or so clones, roughly 65% seen once. The sample here was CD4+ T cells from PBMCs cultured with a peptide pool, taken before COVID-19 vaccination. The source of these receptors is a human donor who had a prior SARS-CoV-2 infection.

This chain links TRBV4-1 with TRBJ2-3; TRBD1 is a possible D gene (5 bases). There are 15 residues in the CDR3. The V gene's germline CDR1 is MGHRA and CDR2 YSYEKL. V was cut by 5 bases and J by 2 bases, with 14 bases left in between. The CDR3 DNA reads as TGCGCCAGCAGCGCCGGGCAGGGTCACACAGATACGCAGTATTTT. It specifies CASSAGQGHTDTQYF.

This clone has just a few counts. V and J are TRBV5-8 and TRBJ2-7; D is ambiguous. Trimming took 6 bases from V and 2 from J, leaving 12 bases between them. The germline gives CDR1 SGHTS, CDR2 YDEGEE. There are 13 residues in the CDR3. The DNA of the CDR3 is TGTGCCAGCACCCGACGGTTAACCTACGAGCAGTACTTC. The encoded protein is CASTRRLTYEQYF.

V usage is TRBV11-2 and J usage is TRBJ2-7; possible D gene TRBD1, 5 bases. Trimming took off 1 base at V and 0 bases at J, with 10 bases between the two ends. This CDR3 comprises 15 residues. The germline V gene encodes CDR1 SGHAT and CDR2 FQNNGV. The CDR3 sequence: CASSLVLDNSYEQYF. In DNA form, the CDR3 reads TGTGCCAGCAGCTTAGTCCTGGACAACTCCTACGAGCAGTACTTC.

This chain uses TRBV29-1 with TRBJ1-2; D unresolved. The germline V gene has CDR1 SQVTM and CDR2 ANQGSEA. Trimming took off 4 bases at V and 4 bases at J, with 7 bases between the two ends. This CDR3 spans 11 amino acids. The CDR3 coding sequence is TGCAGCGTTGGCAGTCTCTATGGCTACACCTTC. Translation: CSVGSLYGYTF.

V and J are TRBV6-5 and TRBJ1-5, with D possibly matching TRBD1 (6 bases). Germline V CDR1 and CDR2: MNHEY, SVGAGI. V lost 0 bases and J 4 bases, leaving 10 bases between the germline ends. The CDR3 runs to 15 residues. The CDR3 nucleotides are TGTGCCAGCAGTTACTCGCCGGGACAAAATCAGCCCCAGCATTTT. Translating gives CASSYSPGQNQPQHF.

The rearrangement links TRBV7-8 to TRBJ1-5, with 9 nucleotides matching TRBD1. This CDR3 region has 16 residues. The V segment lost 2 bases and the J segment 6 bases; nucleotides outside the gene matches: 8. Germline V gene data show CDR1 as SGHVS and CDR2 as FQNEAQ. CDR3 residues: CASSLQTGGWGQPQHF. As DNA, the CDR3 is TGTGCCAGCAGCTTACAGACAGGGGGTTGGGGTCAGCCCCAGCATTTT.

This rearrangement joins TRBV4-1 to TRBJ2-2, with 8 positions matching TRBD2. V dropped 6 bases and J dropped 7; count of bases not matched to a gene: 10. This CDR3 has 15 amino acids. Germline values: CDR1 MGHRA, CDR2 YSYEKL. CDR3: CASRKTGGIGGELFF. The CDR3 region has the DNA TGCGCCAGCAGAAAAACGGGGGGGATCGGCGGGGAGCTGTTTTTT.

CDR3 region: CASSQGLIINNEQFF. The CDR3 region has the DNA TGTGCCAGCAGCCAAGGACTAATCATTAACAATGAGCAGTTCTTC. The chain links TRBV7-9 to TRBJ2-1; D is possibly TRBD2 (6 bases). Germline V gives CDR1 SEHNR, CDR2 FQNEAQ (reference sequence). This CDR3 region has 15 residues. Trimming shortened V by 5 bases and J by 5 bases, and 16 bases separated the two germline ends.

CDR3 residues: CASSFLAGGDTGELFF. The CDR3 region has the DNA TGTGCCAGCAGCTTCCTAGCGGGAGGGGACACCGGGGAGCTGTTTTTT. This chain uses TRBV5-8 with TRBJ2-2; 12 bases map to TRBD2. CDR3 length: 16 residues. V was clipped by 2 bases and J by 3 bases; unmatched bases: 2. In germline, CDR1 is SGHTS, CDR2 YDEGEE.

CDR3 sequence reads: CASRRRGSGTDTQYF. The CDR3 DNA sequence: TGTGCCAGCAGACGCCGGGGGAGCGGCACAGATACGCAGTATTTT. V is TRBV6-5 and J is TRBJ2-3; weak D call: TRBD2 (6 bases). The V and J ends lost 6 bases and 1 base respectively, with 14 bases between them. The CDR3 sequence is 15 residues long. CDR1 is MNHEY and CDR2 is SVGAGI in the germline V gene.

V gene TRBV2 combines with J gene TRBJ1-2; 9 nucleotides agree with TRBD1. The ends lost 0 bases at V and 4 bases at J; junction bases unmatched: 9. This CDR3 contains 17 residues. The germline V gene encodes CDR1 SNHLY and CDR2 FYNNEI. The CDR3 loop is CASSEALGTGLSYGYTF. CDR3 bases: TGTGCCAGCAGTGAAGCCCTTGGGACAGGGCTTTCCTATGGCTACACCTTC.

The rearrangement links TRBV12-3 or TRBV12-4 to TRBJ2-3; D unclear. V lost 2 bases, J lost 0 bases, and 0 bases lay in between. The CDR3 extends over 12 amino acids. CDR3 sequence reads: CASSLSTDTQYF. DNA for the CDR3: TGTGCCAGCAGTTTAAGCACAGATACGCAGTATTTT.

The chain has TRBV6-5 and TRBJ2-7; a possible D gene is TRBD1 (6 bases). This CDR3 has 15 amino acids. CDR1 is MNHEY, CDR2 SVGAGI, per germline. The ends were cut back, 0 bases at V and 2 bases at J, with 11 bases in the middle. The CDR3 is CASSYSLTGTYEQYF. The DNA of the CDR3 is TGTGCCAGCAGTTACTCGTTAACAGGGACCTACGAGCAGTACTTC.

The chain joins TRBV4-1 to TRBJ1-1; D gene ambiguous. Between the trimmed V and J ends, which lost 3 bases and 2 bases, there was a span of 22 bases. CDR3 length: 18 amino acids. Germline CDR1 is MGHRA and CDR2 is YSYEKL. CDR3 residues: CASSQLTQRGRGNTEAFF. The DNA of the CDR3 is TGCGCCAGCAGCCAGCTTACCCAACGCGGACGGGGAAACACTGAAGCTTTCTTT.

The chain links TRBV5-4 to TRBJ2-5; D remains unclear. The germline V gene has CDR1 SGHNT and CDR2 YYREEE (reference sequence). The CDR3 length is 14 residues. The V gene lost 2 bases and the J gene lost 1 base, with 9 bases spanning the gap. CDR3 in DNA: TGTGCCAGCAGCTTTTTCCCAGCCCAAGAGACCCAGTACTTC. Translation: CASSFFPAQETQYF.